This TCR beta chain was sequenced during a study of shared clonotypes between healthy human individuals. Study findings and constraints: Generally, estimated richness proved larger in naive subsets than it did in memory subsets.

Method: immunoSEQ multiplex PCR; TCRdb's copy keeps in-frame clones and lacks some. The table has around 2,000,000 clones, over 85% seen once; the top ten hold 0.13%. Trimming removed 3 bases at V and 3 bases at J, with 12 bases between. Germline V gene lookup returns CDR1 SGHTA and CDR2 FQGNSA. The CDR3 covers 14 residues. Concerning this clone: Its antigen is not known.

This chain joins TRBV7-2 and TRBJ2-7; D gene uncertain. The specimen was naive CD4+ T cells sorted from blood. Subset described: CD45RA+ positively selected. This TCR was sampled from a man aged 18 to 30 in good health. In nucleotides, the CDR3 is TGTGCCAGCAGCTTTGTTAACGTGCGCTACGAGCAGTACTTC. Its protein product is CASSFVNVRYEQYF. The entire variable domain, with the rest obtained from reference TRBV7-2 and TRBJ2-7, is as follows: GAGVSQSPSNKVTEKGKDVELRCDPISGHTALYWYRQSLGQGLEFLIYFQGNSAPDKSGLPSDRFSAERTGGSVSTLTIQRTQQEDSAVYLCASSFVNVRYEQYFGPGTRLTVT.